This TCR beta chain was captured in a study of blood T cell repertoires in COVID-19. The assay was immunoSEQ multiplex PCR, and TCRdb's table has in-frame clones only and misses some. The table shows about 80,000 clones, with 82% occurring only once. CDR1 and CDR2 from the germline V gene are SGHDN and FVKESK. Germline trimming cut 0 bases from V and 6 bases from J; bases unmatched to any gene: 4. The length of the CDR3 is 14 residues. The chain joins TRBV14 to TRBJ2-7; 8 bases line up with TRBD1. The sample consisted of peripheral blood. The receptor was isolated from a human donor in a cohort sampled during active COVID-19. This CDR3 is CASSQEARGPEQYF. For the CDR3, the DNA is TGTGCCAGCAGCCAAGAAGCCAGGGGGCCCGAGCAGTACTTC.